This T cell receptor beta chain was observed in a study of T-cell memory formation after mild COVID-19. In the study overall: Clustering of TCRs was largely donor specific. Study outcomes and limitations: Contracting clones from day 15 to 85 had balanced CD4/CD8; later expanders favoured CD4+. Shrinking CD4+ clones resided mostly in CM and EM, and CD8+ ones in EMRA.

One entry per CDR3 protein, called by TCRdb with MiXCR from the 5' RACE reads. The sample gives about 350,000 distinct CDR3 sequences, approximately 15% of which show up once; around a fifth is in the top ten. About this clonotype: Its antigen is not identified.

The clonotype was recovered from a man between 18 and 29 years old who had mild COVID-19 (a few samples of this study predate the infection). Cell type and time point are not known. The material sequenced was PBMCs or a T cell subset sorted from them (not recorded which).

This CDR3 reads CASSALRTDTQYF. The CDR3 DNA follows: TGTGCCAGCAGTGCTTTAAGAACAGATACGCAGTATTTT. The chain joins TRBV6-5 to TRBJ2-3, with no clear D. The length of the CDR3 is 13 residues. V lost 5 bases to trimming and J lost 3 bases, with 9 bases between them. Germline V gene data show CDR1 as MNHEY and CDR2 as SVGAGI.